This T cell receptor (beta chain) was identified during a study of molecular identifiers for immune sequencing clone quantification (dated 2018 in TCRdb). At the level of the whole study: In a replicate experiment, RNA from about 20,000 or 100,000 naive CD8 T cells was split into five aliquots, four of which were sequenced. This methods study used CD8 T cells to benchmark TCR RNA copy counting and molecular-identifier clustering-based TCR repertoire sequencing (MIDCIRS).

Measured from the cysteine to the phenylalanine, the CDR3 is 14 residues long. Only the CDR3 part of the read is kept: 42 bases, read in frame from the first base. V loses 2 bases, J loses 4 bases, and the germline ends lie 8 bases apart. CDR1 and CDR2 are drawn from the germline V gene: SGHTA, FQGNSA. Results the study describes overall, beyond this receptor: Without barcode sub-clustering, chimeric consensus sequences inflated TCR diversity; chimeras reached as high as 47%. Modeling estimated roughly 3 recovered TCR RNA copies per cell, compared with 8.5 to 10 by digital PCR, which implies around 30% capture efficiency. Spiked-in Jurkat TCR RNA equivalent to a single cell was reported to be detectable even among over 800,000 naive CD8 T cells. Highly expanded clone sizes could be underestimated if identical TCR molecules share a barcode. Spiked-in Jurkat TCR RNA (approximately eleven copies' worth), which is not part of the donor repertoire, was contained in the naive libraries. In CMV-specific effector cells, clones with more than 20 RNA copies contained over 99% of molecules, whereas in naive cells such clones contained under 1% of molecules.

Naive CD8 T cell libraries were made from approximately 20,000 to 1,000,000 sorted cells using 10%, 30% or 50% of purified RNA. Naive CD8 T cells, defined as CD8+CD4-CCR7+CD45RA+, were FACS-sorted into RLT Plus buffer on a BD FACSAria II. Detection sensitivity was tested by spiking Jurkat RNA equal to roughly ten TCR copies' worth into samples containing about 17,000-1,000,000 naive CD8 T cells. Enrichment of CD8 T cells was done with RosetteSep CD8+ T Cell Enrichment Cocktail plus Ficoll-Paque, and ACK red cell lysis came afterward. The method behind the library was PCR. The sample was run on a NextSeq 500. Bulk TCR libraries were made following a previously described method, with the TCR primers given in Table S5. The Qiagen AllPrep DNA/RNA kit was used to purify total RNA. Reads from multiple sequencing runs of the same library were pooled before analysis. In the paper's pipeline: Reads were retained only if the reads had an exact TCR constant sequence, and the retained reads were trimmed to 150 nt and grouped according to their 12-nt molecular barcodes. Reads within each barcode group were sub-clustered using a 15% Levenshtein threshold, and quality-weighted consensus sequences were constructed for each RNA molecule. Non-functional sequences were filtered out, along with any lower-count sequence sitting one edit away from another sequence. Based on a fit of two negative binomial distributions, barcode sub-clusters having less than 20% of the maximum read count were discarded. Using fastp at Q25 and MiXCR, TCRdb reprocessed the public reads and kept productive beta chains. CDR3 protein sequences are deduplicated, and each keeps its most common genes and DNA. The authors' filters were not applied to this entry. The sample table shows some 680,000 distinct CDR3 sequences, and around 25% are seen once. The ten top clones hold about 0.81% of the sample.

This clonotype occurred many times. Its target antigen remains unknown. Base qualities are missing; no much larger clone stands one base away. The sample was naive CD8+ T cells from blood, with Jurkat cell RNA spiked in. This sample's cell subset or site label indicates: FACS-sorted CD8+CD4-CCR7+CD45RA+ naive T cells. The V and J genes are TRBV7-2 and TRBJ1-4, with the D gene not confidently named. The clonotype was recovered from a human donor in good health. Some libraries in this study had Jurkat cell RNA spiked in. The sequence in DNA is TGTGCCAGCAGCTTACCTTCCCTTAATGAAAAACTGTTTTTT. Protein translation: CASSLPSLNEKLFF.